The next 14 T cell receptor beta chains were all read from a single sample in a study of cytomegalovirus exposure and HLA in healthy donors. Primers included in the PCR were 60 Vbeta and 13 Jbeta primers. The method was immunoSEQ multiplex PCR; TCRdb's version includes in-frame clones alone and lacks a portion of them. The sample comprises some 200,000 clones, around 70% of which are singletons, and less than 3% rests with the top ten. Sequencing input: PBMCs. The receptor set was obtained from a middle-aged man in good health and CMV-seropositive.

The chain combines TRBV19 with TRBJ2-1; unclear D gene. CDR3 size: 13 residues. V was clipped by 3 bases and J by 3 bases, with 6 bases between them. CDR1 LNHDA and CDR2 SQIVND come from the germline V gene (reference sequence). This CDR3 is CASSIRNYNEQFF. As DNA, the CDR3 is TGTGCCAGTAGTATCAGGAACTACAATGAGCAGTTCTTC.

The chain joins TRBV7-3 to TRBJ2-5; D call uncertain. Trimming left V 3 bases short and J 2 bases short, with 7 bases between. This CDR3 contains 13 residues. Germline CDR1 SGHTA, CDR2 FQGTGA. CDR3 bases: TGTGCCAGCAGCTTCTCTGTACAAGAGACCCAGTACTTC. Translating gives CASSFSVQETQYF.

In its sample, this clone was seen a few times. This chain joins TRBV10-3 and TRBJ2-1; D gene uncertain. The V end lost 2 bases, the J end lost 12 bases, and 14 bases lay between the germline ends. CDR3 length: 13 amino acids. Germline-derived CDR1 and CDR2 are ENHRY and SYGVKD. The CDR3 nucleotides are TGTGCCATCAGTGAGCCACGACAAATCTCGCAGTTCTTC. It is translated as CAISEPRQISQFF.

The rearrangement joins TRBV4-2 to TRBJ2-6; 9 bases fit TRBD1. In germline, CDR1 is LGHNA, CDR2 YNFKEQ. The ends lost 6 bases at V and 4 bases at J; junction bases unmatched: 10. This CDR3 contains 17 residues. The CDR3 reads CASSAEGQGKGANVLTF. CDR3 sequence (DNA): TGTGCCAGCAGTGCAGAGGGACAGGGTAAAGGGGCCAACGTCCTGACTTTC.

The rearrangement links TRBV7-2 to TRBJ1-2; 8 bases are shared with TRBD1. V shed 6 bases, J shed 4 bases, and the junction held 4 bases outside the gene matches. Germline lookup yields CDR1 SGHTA and CDR2 FQGNSA. This CDR3 comprises 13 residues. CDR3 coding DNA: TGTGCCAGCAGACAGACAGGGGCCTATGGCTACACCTTC. The encoded protein is CASRQTGAYGYTF.

The chain uses TRBV28 and TRBJ1-2; 7 bases agree with TRBD1. V was clipped by 3 bases and J by 5 bases; unmatched bases: 21. The V gene's germline CDR1 is MDHEN and CDR2 SYDVKM. This CDR3 is 19 amino acids long. This CDR3 is CASSFVGWAGGGANYGYTF. The CDR3 DNA sequence: TGTGCCAGCAGTTTTGTGGGGTGGGCTGGAGGGGGCGCGAATTATGGCTACACCTTC.

The chain couples TRBV5-1 to TRBJ1-6; D call uncertain. Germline loops: CDR1 SGHRS, CDR2 YFSETQ. The CDR3 is 16 amino acids. Deletions cut 5 bases from V and 7 bases from J, with 19 bases between. CDR3 loop: CASREMEGGENSPLHF. CDR3 bases: TGCGCCAGCAGAGAGATGGAGGGCGGAGAAAATTCACCCCTCCACTTT.

V usage is TRBV6-5 and J usage is TRBJ1-2; tentative D call: TRBD1 (6 bases). CDR1 is MNHEY and CDR2 is SVGAGI in the germline V gene. Trimming pared 6 bases from V and 2 bases from J, leaving 13 bases between. This CDR3 region has 14 residues. The CDR3 bases are TGTGCCAGCAGATACCCCGACAGGAACTATGGCTACACCTTC. Amino acid sequence: CASRYPDRNYGYTF.

V usage is TRBV28 and J usage is TRBJ1-2, with D hard to call. Germline loops: CDR1 MDHEN, CDR2 SYDVKM. Trimming took off 3 bases at V and 8 bases at J, with 10 bases between the two ends. This CDR3 has 12 amino acids. The CDR3 sequence is CASSLKGGGYTF. The CDR3 bases are TGTGCCAGCAGTTTGAAGGGAGGGGGCTACACCTTC.

Note on this clone: The junction shows a germline mismatch at one end, possibly a read error. The chain links TRBV7-9 to TRBJ2-3; D perhaps matches TRBD2 (7 bases). Germline assignment: CDR1 SEHNR and CDR2 FQNEAQ (reference sequence). The CDR3 length is 16 residues. CDR3 nucleotides: TGTTCCAGCCCCTCGGGGGGCCGGATTAGCACAGATACGCAGTATTTT. Its protein is CSSPSGGRISTDTQYF.

The table lists this clone with a few counts. V usage is TRBV6-6 and J usage is TRBJ2-3, with D possibly matching TRBD2 (5 bases). The V end was cut by 0 bases, the J end by 4 bases, with 8 bases between. Germline-derived CDR1 and CDR2 are MNHNY and SVGAGI (reference sequence). This CDR3 contains 14 residues. CDR3 nucleotide sequence: TGTGCCAGCAGTTACTCGCTAGCTGCAGATACGCAGTATTTT. Its protein is CASSYSLAADTQYF.

The chain combines TRBV5-6 with TRBJ2-2; D might be TRBD1 (5 bases). This CDR3 has 14 amino acids. Trimming left V 1 base short and J 6 bases short, with 10 bases between. CDR1 SGHDT and CDR2 YYEEEE come from the germline V gene. CDR3 coding DNA: TGTGCCAGCAGCTTGTATGTACAGGCCGGGGAGCTGTTTTTT. It codes for CASSLYVQAGELFF.

This chain uses TRBV5-8 with TRBJ2-7; D is possibly TRBD1 (5 bases). Per the germline V gene, CDR1 is SGHTS and CDR2 is YDEGEE. V was clipped by 0 bases and J by 2 bases, with 12 bases between them. This CDR3 is built from 15 residues. The CDR3 spells CASSLDPGRAYEQYF. The DNA for the CDR3 is TGTGCCAGCAGCTTGGATCCGGGCAGGGCCTACGAGCAGTACTTC.

This sequence joins TRBV7-9 and TRBJ1-5; D gene unclear. The germline gives CDR1 SEHNR, CDR2 FQNEAQ (reference sequence). Trimming left V 5 bases short and J 3 bases short, with 11 bases between. This CDR3 is built from 14 residues. The CDR3 is CASSGDGFNQPQHF. DNA for the CDR3: TGTGCCAGCAGCGGAGACGGCTTCAATCAGCCCCAGCATTTT.